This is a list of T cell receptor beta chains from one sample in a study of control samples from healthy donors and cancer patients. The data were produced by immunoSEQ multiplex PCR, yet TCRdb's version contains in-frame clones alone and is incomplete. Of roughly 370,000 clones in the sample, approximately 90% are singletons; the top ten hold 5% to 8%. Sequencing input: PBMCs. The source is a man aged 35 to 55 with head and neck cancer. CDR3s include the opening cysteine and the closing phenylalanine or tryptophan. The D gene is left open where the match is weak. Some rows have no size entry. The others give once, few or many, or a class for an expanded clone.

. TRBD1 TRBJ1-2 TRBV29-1 TGCAGCGTTGAAGATGGGCAGGGGGAATATGGCTACACCTTC CSVEDGQGEYGYTF
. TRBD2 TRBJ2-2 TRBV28 TGTGCCAGCAAACTTAGCGGGGGGGCCAACACCGGGGAGCTGTTTTTT CASKLSGGANTGELFF
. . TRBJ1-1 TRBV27 TGTGCCAGCAGCCGGACTGATCTCACTGAAGCTTTCTTT CASSRTDLTEAFF
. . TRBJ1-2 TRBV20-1 TGCAGTGCTAGAGGGCCGCCCGAAAACACCTTC CSARGPPENTF
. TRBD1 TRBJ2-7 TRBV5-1 TGCGCCAGCAGCTTGGGGACAGGGGGCTCCTACGAGCAGTACTTC CASSLGTGGSYEQYF
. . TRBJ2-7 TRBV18 TGTGCCAGCGCCGGTCGGGAGAGCTCCTACGAGCAGTACTTC CASAGRESSYEQYF
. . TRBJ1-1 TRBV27 TGTGCCAGCAGGGACCCGAACACTGAAGCTTTCTTT CASRDPNTEAFF
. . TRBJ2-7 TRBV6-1 TGTGCCAGCAGTGAAATAGGGACGGGTGCCTACGAGCAGTACTTC CASSEIGTGAYEQYF
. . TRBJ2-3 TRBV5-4 TGTGCCAGCAGCTTGATCTCTGCTGATACGCAGTATTTT CASSLISADTQYF
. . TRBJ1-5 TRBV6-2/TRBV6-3 TGTGCCAGCAGTTATGGTGGTGGCAGGACGGGGCCCCAGCATTTT CASSYGGGRTGPQHF
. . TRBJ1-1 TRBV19 TGTGCCAGTCTCAGAGGGGGGTATCGAGTGAACACTGAAGCTTTCTTT CASLRGGYRVNTEAFF
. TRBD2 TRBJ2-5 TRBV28 TGTGCCAGCAGTTTCCCGGGATCGCTTGGACTAGCGGGGGAAGAGACCCAGTACTTC CASSFPGSLGLAGEETQYF
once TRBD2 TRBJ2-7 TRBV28 TGTGCCAGCAGTCCCCACGAGGGAGGGATATACTACGAGCAGTACTTC CASSPHEGGIYYEQYF
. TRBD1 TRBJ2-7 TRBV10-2 TGCGCCAGCAGTGAGCTTACAGGGGGGTTGTACGAGCAGTACTTC CASSELTGGLYEQYF
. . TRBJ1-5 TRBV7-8 TGTGCCAGCAGCTTAGAGGGGAGAGGTATTCAGCCCCAGCATTTT CASSLEGRGIQPQHF
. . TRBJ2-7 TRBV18 TGTGCCAGCTCACCGTGGAGTTCCTACGAGCAGTACTTC CASSPWSSYEQYF
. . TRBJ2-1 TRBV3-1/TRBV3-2 TGTGCCAGCAGCCAAGCCGGAGATGAGCAGTTCTTC CASSQAGDEQFF
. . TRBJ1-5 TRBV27 TGTGCCAGCAGTCGCCCGGGGAAGAATCAGCCCCAGCATTTT CASSRPGKNQPQHF
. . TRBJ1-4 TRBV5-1 TGCGCCAGCAGCTTGGGAGCCAGGGTAGAGGAGAAACTGTTTTTT CASSLGARVEEKLFF
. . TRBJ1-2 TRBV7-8 TGTGCCAGCAGCTTAAACCGGGGCACGACCTATGGCTACACCTTC CASSLNRGTTYGYTF
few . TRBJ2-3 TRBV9 TGTGCCAGCAGCGTAGGTGCGGGGGACATAGATACGCAGTATTTT CASSVGAGDIDTQYF
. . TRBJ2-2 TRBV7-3 TGTGCCAGCAGCTTAACCCCGGGGCCGGGGCTGTTTTTT CASSLTPGPGLFF
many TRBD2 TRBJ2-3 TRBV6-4 TGTGCCAGCAGTGACGGCGGGGGGGCAGATACGCAGTATTTT CASSDGGGADTQYF
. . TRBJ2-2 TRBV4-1 TGCGCCAGCAGCCAAGGCCCCCCAGGGGAGTTGACCGGGGAGCTGTTTTTT CASSQGPPGELTGELFF